The 18 T cell receptor beta chains given below trace back to one sample, sequenced in a study of identical twins. Each CDR3 protein gets one entry after TCRdb re-called the 5' RACE reads with MiXCR. The table includes around 530,000 distinct CDR3 sequences, roughly 15% detected once. The data also belong to a second study, concerning yellow fever vaccine responses in identical twins.

The sample consisted of CD4+ T cells sorted from blood. The origin of the receptors is a woman between 18 and 29 years old in good health.

In this sample, this clonotype turned up a few times. The chain has TRBV25-1 and TRBJ2-7; D is possibly TRBD1 (5 bases). Per germline, CDR1 MGHDK and CDR2 SYGVNS. The V end lost 1 base, the J end lost 5 bases, and 9 bases lay between the germline ends. CDR3 length: 13 amino acids. The chain's CDR3 is CASSESGRDEQYF. The CDR3 nucleotides are TGTGCCAGCAGTGAATCGGGCAGGGACGAGCAGTACTTC.

This clonotype was seen repeatedly, ten times or more. The rearrangement uses TRBV5-1 and TRBJ2-5, with unresolved D. CDR1 and CDR2 (germline): SGHRS, YFSETQ. Trimming stripped 0 bases from V and 1 base from J, with 7 bases between. The CDR3 runs 14 residues. The CDR3 nucleotides are TGCGCCAGCAGCTTGGGACTCCTCCAAGAGACCCAGTACTTC. Translated: CASSLGLLQETQYF.

The chain couples TRBV20-1 to TRBJ2-1; D may be TRBD2 (6 bases). The germline V and J ends were trimmed by 3 bases and 0 bases, with 12 bases remaining between them. The CDR3 totals 15 residues. CDR1 and CDR2 from the germline V gene are DFQATT and SNEGSKA (reference sequence). This chain's CDR3 is CSARLADSSYNEQFF. CDR3 in DNA: TGCAGTGCTAGGTTAGCGGATAGCTCCTACAATGAGCAGTTCTTC.

The chain employs TRBV20-1 and TRBJ2-2; the match to TRBD2 covers 9 bases. J was trimmed by 7 bases and V by 2 bases; bases with no gene match: 14. This CDR3 region has 17 residues. The germline gives CDR1 DFQATT, CDR2 SNEGSKA (reference sequence). The CDR3 bases are TGCAGTGCTAGATCGGTCCGAGCGGGAGGTCCAATCGGGGAGCTGTTTTTT. This sequence encodes CSARSVRAGGPIGELFF.

This clonotype was counted at least ten times. This chain links TRBV5-1 with TRBJ2-3, with 7 bases lining up with TRBD2. The CDR3 is made up of 14 amino acids. V gave up 1 base and J gave up 2 bases; unmatched junction bases: 1. Germline loops: CDR1 SGHRS, CDR2 YFSETQ. In nucleotides, the CDR3 is TGCGCCAGCAGCTTGAGCGGGACCACAGATACGCAGTATTTT. Translating gives CASSLSGTTDTQYF. The full variable domain, rest sourced from reference TRBV5-1 and TRBJ2-3, is KAGVTQTPRYLIKTRGQQVTLSCSPISGHRSVSWYQQTPGQGLQFLFEYFSETQRNKGNFPGRFSGRQFSNSRSEMNVSTLELGDSALYLCASSLSGTTDTQYFGPGTRLTVL.

This clonotype was counted only a few times. The rearrangement links TRBV27 to TRBJ2-3; the D gene is possibly TRBD2 (5 bases). This CDR3 contains 14 residues. CDR1 MNHEY and CDR2 SMNVEV come from the germline V gene (reference sequence). The germline V and J ends were trimmed by 3 bases and 4 bases, with 11 bases remaining between them. The CDR3 DNA reads as TGTGCCAGCAGTTTGGCGGGTGTCCCAGATACGCAGTATTTT. It codes for CASSLAGVPDTQYF.

V gene TRBV10-3 combines with J gene TRBJ2-6, with no clear D. V was trimmed by 6 bases and J by 1 base, leaving 10 bases between them. This CDR3 comprises 15 residues. From germline, CDR1 is ENHRY and CDR2 SYGVKD. CDR3 amino acids: CAISLARSGANVLTF. The CDR3 bases are TGTGCCATCAGCCTCGCCAGATCTGGGGCCAACGTCCTGACTTTC.

This rearrangement joins TRBV20-1 to TRBJ2-5; TRBD1 matches at 9 bases. Per germline, CDR1 DFQATT and CDR2 SNEGSKA (reference sequence). J gave up 5 bases and V 5 bases, and 3 bases lay outside the gene matches. The CDR3 is 12 amino acids. The CDR3 sequence is CSAGTGRETQYF. The CDR3 DNA sequence: TGCAGTGCTGGGACAGGGCGCGAGACCCAGTACTTC.

This clonotype was observed a single time. The chain's CDR3 is CASSLARAGDTQYF. Written as DNA, the CDR3 is TGCGCCAGCAGCTTGGCCCGAGCTGGAGATACGCAGTATTTT. The rearrangement uses TRBV5-1 and TRBJ2-3; D is ambiguous. V gave up 0 bases and J gave up 5 bases, with 10 bases separating them. This CDR3 comprises 14 residues. CDR1 and CDR2 (germline): SGHRS, YFSETQ.

The sample holds a few counts of this clonotype. The rearrangement joins TRBV29-1 to TRBJ2-1, with 7 bases aligning to TRBD1. Germline V gene lookup returns CDR1 SQVTM and CDR2 ANQGSEA. V was pared by 6 bases and J by 4 bases, with 6 bases of the junction left unmatched. This CDR3 is 13 amino acids long. Here the CDR3 DNA reads TGCAGCGTCGCGGACAGGACATACAATGAGCAGTTCTTC. This translates into CSVADRTYNEQFF.

The rearrangement joins TRBV6-1 to TRBJ1-1; possible D gene TRBD1, 6 bases. The germline V gene has CDR1 MNHNS and CDR2 SASEGT. Trimming took 6 bases from V and 2 from J, leaving 19 bases between them. The CDR3 has 16 amino acids. In DNA form, the CDR3 reads TGTGCCAGCAGCTCCGCCCGCCAGACAGGAAACACTGAAGCTTTCTTT. Protein sequence: CASSSARQTGNTEAFF.

This clonotype was detected a few times. The rearrangement uses TRBV19 and TRBJ2-7; no clear D gene. Germline loops: CDR1 LNHDA, CDR2 SQIVND (reference sequence). Trimming removed 2 bases at V and 2 bases at J, with 13 bases between. This CDR3 comprises 15 residues. CDR3 sequence reads: CASSISSQATYEQYF. Written as DNA, the CDR3 is TGTGCCAGTAGTATATCTTCCCAGGCTACCTACGAGCAGTACTTC.

This clonotype was picked up many times. The chain uses TRBV5-1 and TRBJ2-4; D perhaps matches TRBD1 (5 bases). The V end was cut by 4 bases, the J end by 0 bases, with 11 bases between. Germline CDR1 and CDR2: SGHRS and YFSETQ. This CDR3 contains 15 residues. Written as DNA, the CDR3 is TGCGCCAGCAGCGAACAGGAGATAGCCAAAAACATTCAGTACTTC. This codes for CASSEQEIAKNIQYF.

The table lists this clonotype with many counts. This chain joins TRBV28 and TRBJ2-3; D is ambiguous. The V end lost 2 bases, the J end lost 1 base, and 7 bases lay between the germline ends. This CDR3 spans 14 amino acids. Per germline, CDR1 MDHEN and CDR2 SYDVKM. The CDR3 nucleotides read TGTGCCAGCAGTTTAAACCAGGGCACAGATACGCAGTATTTT. Its translation is CASSLNQGTDTQYF.

The chain uses TRBV3-1 and TRBJ2-1, with 9 bases that match TRBD2. Germline CDR1 LGHDT, CDR2 YNNKEL (reference sequence). The J segment lost 7 bases and the V segment lost 1 base, leaving 14 bases of the junction unmatched. The CDR3 contains 18 residues. The DNA of the CDR3 is TGTGCCAGCAGCCAAGGAATTGTTGGTAGCGGGAGTCGTAATGAGCAGTTCTTC. Its translation is CASSQGIVGSGSRNEQFF.

The J gene is TRBJ2-1, the V gene TRBV4-1; 8 bases are a match to TRBD1. Germline-derived CDR1 and CDR2 are MGHRA and YSYEKL. There are 20 residues in the CDR3. J lost 8 bases, V lost 1 base, and 22 bases had no gene match. The CDR3 DNA reads as TGCGCCAGCAGCCAAGGACAGGGGCCCCCCGGGACCCGAGAGGGGGATGAGCAGTTCTTC. Its protein product is CASSQGQGPPGTREGDEQFF.

This clonotype appeared a few times. The J gene is TRBJ1-5, the V gene TRBV9, with no clear D. This CDR3 spans 16 amino acids. Looked up from germline, CDR1 is SGDLS and CDR2 is YYNGEE. The V end was cut by 9 bases, the J end by 0 bases, with 19 bases between. CDR3: CANPGPAFSSNQPQHF. CDR3 DNA sequence: TGTGCCAACCCTGGACCGGCTTTTTCTAGCAATCAGCCCCAGCATTTT.

This clonotype was recorded many times. The V gene is TRBV18, the J gene TRBJ2-1; TRBD2 aligns across 7 bases. Trimming at V came to 3 bases and at J to 0 bases, leaving 14 bases not matched to a gene. The V gene's germline CDR1 is KGHSH and CDR2 LQKENI. The length of the CDR3 is 19 residues. This CDR3 is CASSPRDYTRFSSYNEQFF. The DNA of the CDR3 is TGTGCCAGCTCACCGAGGGACTACACCCGATTCAGCTCCTACAATGAGCAGTTCTTC.